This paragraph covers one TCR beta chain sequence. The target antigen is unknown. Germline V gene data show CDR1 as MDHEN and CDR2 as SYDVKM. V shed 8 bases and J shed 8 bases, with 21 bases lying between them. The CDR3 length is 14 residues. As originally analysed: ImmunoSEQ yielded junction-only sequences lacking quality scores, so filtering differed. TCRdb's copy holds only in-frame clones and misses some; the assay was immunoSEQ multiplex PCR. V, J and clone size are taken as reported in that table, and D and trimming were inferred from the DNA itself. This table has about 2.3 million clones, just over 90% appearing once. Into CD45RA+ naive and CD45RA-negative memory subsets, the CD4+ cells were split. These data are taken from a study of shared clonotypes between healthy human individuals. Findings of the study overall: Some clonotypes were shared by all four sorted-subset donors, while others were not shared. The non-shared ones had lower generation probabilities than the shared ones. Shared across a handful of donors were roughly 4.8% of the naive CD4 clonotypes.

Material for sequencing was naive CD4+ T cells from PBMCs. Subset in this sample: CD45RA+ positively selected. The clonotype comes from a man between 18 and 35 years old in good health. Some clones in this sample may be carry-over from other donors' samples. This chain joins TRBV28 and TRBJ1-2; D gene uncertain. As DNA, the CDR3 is TGTGCCAGCTTCTCCTGGGAGGGCTCTAGGGGCTACACCTTC. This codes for CASFSWEGSRGYTF.